The rows below give T cell receptor beta chains drawn from one sample of a study of T cell responses to AZD1222 COVID-19 vaccine. Sequenced by immunoSEQ multiplex PCR; TCRdb stores in-frame clones only, minus some. This sample has roughly 28,000 clones, with nearly 95% found just once. This specimen was peripheral blood, taken on day 0 of AZD1222 vaccination. Receptor source: an adult in good health. CDR3s include the opening cysteine and the closing phenylalanine or tryptophan. The D gene is left open where the match is weak. The size entry is marked missing in some rows and otherwise reads once, few, many or a size class.

D	size	V	J	length	DNA	CDR3
.	.	TRBV20-1	TRBJ2-7	11	TGCAGTGTAAGTAGGACCTACGAGCAGTACTTC	CSVSRTYEQYF
TRBD1	.	TRBV30	TRBJ1-2	13	TGTGCCTGGAGTCACACAGGGGGCTTTGGCTACACCTTC	CAWSHTGGFGYTF
TRBD1	once	TRBV28	TRBJ2-2	15	TGTGCCAGCAGTATAAGCAGGGGGCAGAGCGGGGAGCTGTTTTTT	CASSISRGQSGELFF
.	.	TRBV20-1	TRBJ2-2	12	TGCAGTGCTAGTAGCCACACCGGGGAGCTGTTTTTT	CSASSHTGELFF
.	.	TRBV6-2/TRBV6-3	TRBJ2-3	13	TGTGCCAGCAGTTTACAGGGCACAGATACGCAGTATTTT	CASSLQGTDTQYF
.	.	TRBV6-5	TRBJ1-4	14	TGTGCCAGCAGTTCGACGGCAACTAATGAAAAACTGTTTTTT	CASSSTATNEKLFF
.	few	TRBV6-4	TRBJ2-3	13	TGTGCCAGCAGTGAAGGTAGCACAGATACGCAGTATTTT	CASSEGSTDTQYF
TRBD1	.	TRBV29-1	TRBJ1-1	16	TGCAGCGTTGTACGGGACAGGGGTCGACCGGGAACTGAAGCTTTCTTT	CSVVRDRGRPGTEAFF
TRBD2	.	TRBV7-6	TRBJ2-2	15	TGTGCCAGCAGCTTACTAGCGGGAGCCCCCGGGGAGCTGTTTTTT	CASSLLAGAPGELFF
TRBD1	.	TRBV3-1/TRBV3-2	TRBJ2-7	17	TGTGCCAGCAGCCAAGTGGGAGCAGGGGGTAACTCCTACGAGCAGTACTTC	CASSQVGAGGNSYEQYF
TRBD1	.	TRBV7-2	TRBJ2-3	17	TGTGCCAGCAGCTTAGAAGGGTTCGGCAGGGGGCCAGATACGCAGTATTTT	CASSLEGFGRGPDTQYF
.	once	TRBV5-1	TRBJ2-5	14	TGCGCCAGCAGCTTGGGGTTGTACCAAGAGACCCAGTACTTC	CASSLGLYQETQYF
TRBD2	few	TRBV6-4	TRBJ2-1	14	TGTGCCAGCAGTGGGACTAGCGGGAGCAATGAGCAGTTCTTC	CASSGTSGSNEQFF
TRBD2	.	TRBV5-1	TRBJ2-7	15	TGCGCCAGCAGCTCCGACGCCGGGAGGGTCTACGAGCAGTACTTC	CASSSDAGRVYEQYF
TRBD1	.	TRBV6-2/TRBV6-3	TRBJ1-1	15	TGTGCCAGCAGTTACGGAGGGACAGGGAACACTGAAGCTTTCTTT	CASSYGGTGNTEAFF
.	once	TRBV7-8	TRBJ1-6	14	TGTGCCAGCAGCCCCGTAGAGGGAAATTCACCCCTCCACTTT	CASSPVEGNSPLHF
.	.	TRBV12-3/TRBV12-4	TRBJ1-1	13	TGTGCCAGCAGAGCCTATTCCAACACTGAAGCTTTCTTT	CASRAYSNTEAFF